The entry below describes one T cell receptor (beta chain). This entry comes from a study of blood T cell repertoires in COVID-19. Whole-study context: Sites across the United States, Italy and Spain contributed samples from acute and convalescent COVID-19. Sources were T cells, B-cell-depleted T cells, or PBMCs; the material itself was cDNA or gDNA.

Profiling relied on immunoSEQ multiplex PCR, and the TCRdb table lists in-frame clones only, not all of them. This sample has fewer than 65,000 clones, with approximately 79% found just once. CDR1 is MNHEY, CDR2 SMNVEV, per germline (reference sequence). The V segment lost 5 bases and the J segment 10 bases; nucleotides outside the gene matches: 10. The CDR3 runs 15 residues. This receptor was obtained from a man in his 70s with acute or convalescent COVID-19. V gene TRBV27 combines with J gene TRBJ1-6, with TRBD1 matching over 8 bases. The sequencing sample was made of peripheral blood. Here the CDR3 reads CASSPEDRVGSPLHF. In nucleotides, the CDR3 is TGTGCCAGCAGTCCCGAGGACAGGGTGGGGTCACCCCTCCACTTT.